The rows below give T cell receptor beta chains drawn from one sample of a study of T cell responses to AZD1222 COVID-19 vaccine. TCRdb's table, derived via immunoSEQ multiplex PCR, lists solely in-frame clones and lacks some. The top ten clones hold about 10% of a sample with under 35,000 clones, over 75% of them seen once. The sequencing used peripheral blood, collected 28 days after the second AZD1222 dose. All receptors derive from an adult who received the AZD1222 COVID-19 vaccine. The CDR3 runs from the conserved cysteine through the conserved F or W. A D gene is named only where the DNA matches it firmly. Clone sizes are given selectively: once, few, many, or a class where the clone is expanded.

v_gene: TRBV5-1; abundance: few; d_gene: .; j_gene: TRBJ2-7; CDR3aa: CASSLGQVDYEQYF; CDR3nt: TGCGCCAGCAGCTTGGGACAGGTGGACTACGAGCAGTACTTC
v_gene: TRBV2; abundance: .; d_gene: .; j_gene: TRBJ1-4; CDR3aa: CASSGDVRNEKLFF; CDR3nt: TGTGCCAGCAGCGGGGACGTTAGGAATGAAAAACTGTTTTTT
v_gene: TRBV4-2; abundance: .; d_gene: .; j_gene: TRBJ1-4; CDR3aa: CASSQGGTGNEKLFF; CDR3nt: TGTGCCAGCAGCCAAGGCGGGACCGGGAACGAAAAACTGTTTTTT
v_gene: TRBV11-2; abundance: .; d_gene: TRBD1; j_gene: TRBJ1-2; CDR3aa: CASSLQGGDNGYTF; CDR3nt: TGTGCCAGCAGCCTCCAGGGGGGGGACAATGGCTACACCTTC
v_gene: TRBV4-2; abundance: .; d_gene: .; j_gene: TRBJ2-7; CDR3aa: CASSQDHGYEQYF; CDR3nt: TGTGCCAGCAGCCAAGACCACGGCTACGAGCAGTACTTC
v_gene: TRBV20-1; abundance: .; d_gene: .; j_gene: TRBJ2-5; CDR3aa: CSAVGMETQYF; CDR3nt: TGCAGTGCCGTAGGAATGGAGACCCAGTACTTC
v_gene: TRBV7-6; abundance: .; d_gene: .; j_gene: TRBJ2-4; CDR3aa: CASSPVGGAPSKNIQYF; CDR3nt: TGTGCCAGCAGCCCAGTGGGGGGGGCGCCATCCAAAAACATTCAGTACTTC
v_gene: TRBV3-1/TRBV3-2; abundance: .; d_gene: .; j_gene: TRBJ2-7; CDR3aa: CASTKGQTSYEQYF; CDR3nt: TGTGCCAGCACTAAAGGACAGACCTCCTACGAGCAGTACTTC
v_gene: TRBV6-2/TRBV6-3; abundance: .; d_gene: TRBD1; j_gene: TRBJ2-7; CDR3aa: CASSYSGQGLPYEQYF; CDR3nt: TGTGCCAGCAGTTACTCCGGACAGGGGCTCCCCTACGAGCAGTACTTC
v_gene: TRBV3-1/TRBV3-2; abundance: .; d_gene: .; j_gene: TRBJ1-1; CDR3aa: CASSQGWEGIAFF; CDR3nt: TGTGCCAGCAGCCAAGGTTGGGAGGGGATAGCTTTCTTT
v_gene: TRBV5-1; abundance: once; d_gene: .; j_gene: TRBJ1-4; CDR3aa: CASSLDRATNEKLFF; CDR3nt: TGCGCCAGCAGCTTGGACAGGGCAACTAATGAAAAACTGTTTTTT
v_gene: TRBV10-3; abundance: .; d_gene: .; j_gene: TRBJ1-5; CDR3aa: CAISESVSTSNQPQHF; CDR3nt: TGTGCCATCAGTGAGTCAGTCAGCACAAGCAATCAGCCCCAGCATTTT
v_gene: TRBV7-2; abundance: .; d_gene: TRBD2; j_gene: TRBJ2-7; CDR3aa: CASSQLAGATYEQYF; CDR3nt: TGTGCCAGCAGCCAACTAGCGGGAGCCACCTACGAGCAGTACTTC
v_gene: TRBV3-1/TRBV3-2; abundance: .; d_gene: .; j_gene: TRBJ1-4; CDR3aa: CASSQGVEGKKLFF; CDR3nt: TGTGCCAGCAGCCAAGGGGTAGAGGGGAAAAAACTGTTTTTT
v_gene: TRBV28; abundance: once; d_gene: .; j_gene: TRBJ1-6; CDR3aa: CASRYYNSPLHF; CDR3nt: TGTGCCAGCAGATACTATAATTCACCCCTCCACTTT
v_gene: TRBV5-1; abundance: .; d_gene: TRBD1; j_gene: TRBJ2-7; CDR3aa: CASCWDRGGEQYF; CDR3nt: TGCGCCAGCTGTTGGGACAGGGGAGGCGAGCAGTACTTC
v_gene: TRBV29-1; abundance: .; d_gene: TRBD2; j_gene: TRBJ2-2; CDR3aa: CSAGTSGSAGELFF; CDR3nt: TGCAGCGCCGGGACTAGCGGGAGTGCCGGGGAGCTGTTTTTT
v_gene: TRBV6-4; abundance: .; d_gene: .; j_gene: TRBJ2-3; CDR3aa: CASAPGEGADTQYF; CDR3nt: TGTGCCAGCGCCCCAGGGGAAGGAGCAGATACGCAGTATTTT
v_gene: TRBV5-6; abundance: .; d_gene: .; j_gene: TRBJ1-2; CDR3aa: CASSLWTLDGGGYTF; CDR3nt: TGTGCCAGCAGCTTGTGGACACTTGACGGGGGTGGCTACACCTTC
v_gene: TRBV7-8; abundance: .; d_gene: TRBD1; j_gene: TRBJ2-1; CDR3aa: CASSFPGGSYNEQFF; CDR3nt: TGTGCCAGCAGCTTCCCAGGGGGCAGCTACAATGAGCAGTTCTTC
v_gene: TRBV4-1; abundance: .; d_gene: .; j_gene: TRBJ2-1; CDR3aa: CASSQNPSSSYNEQFF; CDR3nt: TGCGCCAGCAGCCAAAATCCTTCGAGCTCCTACAATGAGCAGTTCTTC
v_gene: TRBV3-1/TRBV3-2; abundance: few; d_gene: TRBD1; j_gene: TRBJ2-3; CDR3aa: CASSPTDRGLDTQYF; CDR3nt: TGTGCCAGCAGCCCGACGGACAGGGGGCTAGATACGCAGTATTTT
v_gene: TRBV6-5; abundance: .; d_gene: TRBD1; j_gene: TRBJ1-4; CDR3aa: CASSYVRTGEKLFF; CDR3nt: TGTGCCAGCAGTTACGTCCGGACAGGGGAAAAACTGTTTTTT
v_gene: TRBV7-2; abundance: .; d_gene: .; j_gene: TRBJ1-6; CDR3aa: CASSPEGTAVYNSPLHF; CDR3nt: TGTGCCAGCAGCCCCGAGGGCACGGCTGTCTATAATTCACCCCTCCACTTT
v_gene: TRBV28; abundance: .; d_gene: .; j_gene: TRBJ2-5; CDR3aa: CASSFTGLHQETQYF; CDR3nt: TGTGCCAGCAGTTTCACTGGACTCCATCAAGAGACCCAGTACTTC
v_gene: TRBV6-1; abundance: .; d_gene: .; j_gene: TRBJ1-2; CDR3aa: CASSEARRSGVF; CDR3nt: TGTGCCAGCAGTGAAGCTCGTAGGAGCGGGGTGTTC
v_gene: TRBV6-5; abundance: few; d_gene: .; j_gene: TRBJ2-1; CDR3aa: CASADRYNEQFF; CDR3nt: TGTGCCAGCGCCGACAGATACAATGAGCAGTTCTTC
v_gene: TRBV2; abundance: .; d_gene: .; j_gene: TRBJ2-7; CDR3aa: CASTLTSNYEQYF; CDR3nt: TGTGCCAGCACTTTGACTAGTAACTACGAGCAGTACTTC
v_gene: TRBV7-8; abundance: .; d_gene: .; j_gene: TRBJ1-6; CDR3aa: CASSLAGAQRSSPLHF; CDR3nt: TGTGCCAGCAGCTTAGCGGGGGCGCAGAGGAGTTCACCCCTCCACTTT
v_gene: TRBV7-9; abundance: .; d_gene: TRBD1; j_gene: TRBJ1-1; CDR3aa: CASSLQGQENTEAFF; CDR3nt: TGTGCCAGCAGCTTACAAGGACAGGAGAACACTGAAGCTTTCTTT
v_gene: TRBV6-1; abundance: .; d_gene: .; j_gene: TRBJ1-2; CDR3aa: CASSDSGANYGYTF; CDR3nt: TGTGCCAGCAGTGATTCGGGAGCGAACTATGGCTACACCTTC
v_gene: TRBV2; abundance: few; d_gene: TRBD2; j_gene: TRBJ2-5; CDR3aa: CASTPWGGRQTQYF; CDR3nt: TGTGCCAGCACCCCATGGGGAGGGCGGCAGACCCAGTACTTC
v_gene: TRBV29-1; abundance: .; d_gene: .; j_gene: TRBJ2-3; CDR3aa: CSVKLVDTDTQYF; CDR3nt: TGCAGCGTCAAATTAGTGGATACAGATACGCAGTATTTT
v_gene: TRBV7-9; abundance: .; d_gene: .; j_gene: TRBJ1-3; CDR3aa: CASSFPDAGNTIYF; CDR3nt: TGTGCCAGCAGCTTTCCGGACGCGGGAAACACCATATATTTT
v_gene: TRBV10-2; abundance: .; d_gene: .; j_gene: TRBJ1-5; CDR3aa: CASSESMGSWSNQPQHF; CDR3nt: TGCGCCAGCAGTGAGTCGATGGGTTCTTGGAGCAATCAGCCCCAGCATTTT
v_gene: TRBV7-8; abundance: .; d_gene: .; j_gene: TRBJ2-7; CDR3aa: CASSISRGGAGSNEQYF; CDR3nt: TGTGCCAGCAGCATTAGTCGGGGAGGAGCAGGGAGCAACGAGCAGTACTTC
v_gene: TRBV5-1; abundance: .; d_gene: .; j_gene: TRBJ2-3; CDR3aa: CASSLQSTDTQYF; CDR3nt: TGCGCCAGCAGCCTACAGAGCACAGATACGCAGTATTTT
v_gene: TRBV11-3; abundance: .; d_gene: .; j_gene: TRBJ2-3; CDR3aa: CASSPSPADTQYF; CDR3nt: TGTGCCAGCAGCCCGAGCCCCGCGGATACGCAGTATTTT
v_gene: TRBV29-1; abundance: .; d_gene: TRBD1; j_gene: TRBJ1-2; CDR3aa: CSALDRAYGYTF; CDR3nt: TGCAGCGCCTTAGACAGGGCCTATGGCTACACCTTC
v_gene: TRBV5-6; abundance: .; d_gene: .; j_gene: TRBJ2-1; CDR3aa: CASRVLRNEQFF; CDR3nt: TGTGCCAGCAGAGTCCTGAGGAATGAGCAGTTCTTC